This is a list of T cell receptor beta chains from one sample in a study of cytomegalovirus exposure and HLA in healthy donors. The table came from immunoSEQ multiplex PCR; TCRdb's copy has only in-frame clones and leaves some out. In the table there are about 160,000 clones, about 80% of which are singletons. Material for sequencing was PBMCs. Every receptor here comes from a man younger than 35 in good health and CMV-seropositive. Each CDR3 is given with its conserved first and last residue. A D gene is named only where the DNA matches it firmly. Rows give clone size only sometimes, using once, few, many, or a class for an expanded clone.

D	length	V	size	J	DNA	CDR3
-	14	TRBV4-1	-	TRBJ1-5	TGCGCCAGCAGCCAAGAACCCCAGGGCCAGCCCCAGCATTTT	CASSQEPQGQPQHF
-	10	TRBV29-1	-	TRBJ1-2	TGCAGCGTTGAAGACGCGGGCTACACCTTC	CSVEDAGYTF
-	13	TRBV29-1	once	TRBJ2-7	TGCAGCGTTGGGGCGGACTGGTACTACGAGCAGTACTTC	CSVGADWYYEQYF
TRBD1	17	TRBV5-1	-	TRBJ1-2	TGCGCCAGCAGCCCCGGGACAGGGATGGCTGGTTTGAATGGCTACACCTTC	CASSPGTGMAGLNGYTF
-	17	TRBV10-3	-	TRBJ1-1	TGTGCCATCAGTGAGTCGAGTCGAAGGGGCGTGAACACTGAAGCTTTCTTT	CAISESSRRGVNTEAFF
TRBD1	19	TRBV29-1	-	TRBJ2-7	TGCAGCGTTGTAGGGACAGGGGGGACGCTTCGGGCCAGAGCCGCCGAGCAGTACTTC	CSVVGTGGTLRARAAEQYF
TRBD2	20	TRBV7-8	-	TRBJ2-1	TGTGCCAGCAGCTTTACGGGGACTAGTGGGGGAGAACTACTTACAAATGAGCAGTTCTTC	CASSFTGTSGGELLTNEQFF
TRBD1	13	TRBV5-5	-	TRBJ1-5	TGTGCCAGCAGCCCCACAGGGGAGCAGCCCCAGCATTTT	CASSPTGEQPQHF
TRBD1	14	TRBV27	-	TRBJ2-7	TGTGCCAGCAGTTTAGCCGGGACAGCCTACGAGCAGTACTTC	CASSLAGTAYEQYF
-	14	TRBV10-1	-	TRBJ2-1	TGCGCCAGCAGTGAGGGTCACACCTACAATGAGCAGTTCTTC	CASSEGHTYNEQFF
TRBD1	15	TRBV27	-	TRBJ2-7	TGTGCCAGCAGAGTAAACAGGGGGCAGAGGAGGGAGCAGTACTTC	CASRVNRGQRREQYF
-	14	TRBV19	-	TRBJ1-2	TGTGCCAGTAGTATACCTGGACAATGGGATGGCTACACCTTC	CASSIPGQWDGYTF
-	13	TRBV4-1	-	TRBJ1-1	TGCGCCAGCAGCCAAGCCGGAGCCACTGAAGCTTTCTTT	CASSQAGATEAFF
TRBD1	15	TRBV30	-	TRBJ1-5	TGTGCCTGGAGCGCCGGGACAGTAAGCAATCAGCCCCAGCATTTT	CAWSAGTVSNQPQHF
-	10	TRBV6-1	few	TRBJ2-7	TGTGCCAGCAGTGACAGGGCGCAGTACTTC	CASSDRAQYF
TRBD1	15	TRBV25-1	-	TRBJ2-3	TGTGCCAGCAGTGAAAGGACAGGCTACACAGATACGCAGTATTTT	CASSERTGYTDTQYF
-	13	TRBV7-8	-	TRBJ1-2	TGTGCCAGCACCCCTTCGGGAGCCTATGGCTACACCTTC	CASTPSGAYGYTF
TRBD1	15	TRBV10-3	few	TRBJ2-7	TGTGCCATCAGTGAGCAAGTGGGACAGGGGTACGAGCAGTACTTC	CAISEQVGQGYEQYF
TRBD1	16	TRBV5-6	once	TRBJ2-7	TGTGCCAGCAGCCCGGAGACAGGGGGCCGCTCCTACGAGCAGTACTTC	CASSPETGGRSYEQYF
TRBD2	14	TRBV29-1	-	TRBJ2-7	TGCAGCGTCCTGGGACTAGCGGGAGGTAACGAGCAGTACTTC	CSVLGLAGGNEQYF
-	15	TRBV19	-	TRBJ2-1	TGTGCCAGTCGCCCCGGGGTCCTCAACTACAATGAGCAGTTCTTC	CASRPGVLNYNEQFF
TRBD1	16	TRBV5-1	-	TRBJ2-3	TGCGCCAGCAGCTCTGGGACAGCGACTGGCACAGATACGCAGTATTTT	CASSSGTATGTDTQYF
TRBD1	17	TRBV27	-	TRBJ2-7	TGTGCCAGCAGTTCGGACAGGGGGTTTCTCAGCTCCTACGAGCAGTACTTC	CASSSDRGFLSSYEQYF
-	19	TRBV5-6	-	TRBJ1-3	TGTGCCAGCAGCTTGGCCGACAGGATCCCACTGGGGGCTGGAAACACCATATATTTT	CASSLADRIPLGAGNTIYF
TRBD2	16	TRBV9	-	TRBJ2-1	TGTGCCAGCAGCGTAGATGGGACTAGCGGGAGTGGGCGGCAGTTCTTC	CASSVDGTSGSGRQFF
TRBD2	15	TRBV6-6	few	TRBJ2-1	TGTGCCAGCAGTTACTTCGCCGGGAGGAGCAATGAGCAGTTCTTC	CASSYFAGRSNEQFF
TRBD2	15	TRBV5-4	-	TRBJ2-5	TGTGCCAGCAGCTTCGGGGGGGGGCCGCAAGAGACCCAGTACTTC	CASSFGGGPQETQYF
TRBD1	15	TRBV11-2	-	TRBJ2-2	TGTGCCAGCAGCAACAGACAGGGGGGCACCGGGGAGCTGTTTTTT	CASSNRQGGTGELFF
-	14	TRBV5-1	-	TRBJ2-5	TGCGCCAGCAGCTTGAGTTTATCGCGGGAGACCCAGTACTTC	CASSLSLSRETQYF
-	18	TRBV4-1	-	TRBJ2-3	TGCGCCAGCAGCCAAGCTAGTGGGGGGGCGGGATCCACAGATACGCAGTATTTT	CASSQASGGAGSTDTQYF
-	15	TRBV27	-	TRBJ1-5	TGTGCCAGCAGTGCCCGACTTGCGGGGTGGCAGCCCCAGCATTTT	CASSARLAGWQPQHF
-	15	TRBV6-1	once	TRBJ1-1	TGTGCCAGCAGTTTACAGGGAAGGATGAACACTGAAGCTTTCTTT	CASSLQGRMNTEAFF
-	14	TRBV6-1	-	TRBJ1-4	TGTGCCAGCATAAGGAAGGGGGTTAATGAAAAACTGTTTTTT	CASIRKGVNEKLFF